This is a list of T cell receptor beta chains from one sample in a study of shared clonotypes between healthy human individuals. Profiling relied on immunoSEQ multiplex PCR, and the TCRdb table lists in-frame clones only, not all of them. The sample has 600,000 to 700,000 clones; 55% to 85% are singletons. Sequencing was performed on memory CD4+ T cells sorted from blood. These receptor sequences come from a woman aged 25 to 45 in good health. Each CDR3 is given with its conserved first and last residue. A D gene is named only where the DNA matches it firmly. Some rows have no size entry. The others give once, few or many, or a class for an expanded clone.

v_call,j_call,clone_size,d_call,cdr3_aa,cdr3_nt
TRBV27,TRBJ2-5,.,TRBD2,CASSPWTSIEETQYF,TGTGCCAGCAGTCCCTGGACTAGTATCGAAGAGACCCAGTACTTC
TRBV7-9,TRBJ1-4,once,.,CASSSHGILKKLFF,TGTGCCAGCAGCTCGCACGGAATCCTGAAAAAACTGTTTTTT
TRBV6-1,TRBJ2-7,few,.,CASRGRGGGGEQYF,TGTGCCAGCAGGGGGAGAGGGGGAGGTGGGGAGCAGTACTTC
TRBV6-1,TRBJ2-2,few,.,CASSEVMTANTGELFF,TGTGCCAGCAGTGAAGTCATGACGGCGAACACCGGGGAGCTGTTTTTT
TRBV5-8,TRBJ2-1,.,TRBD2,CASSLIGTSGSWYNEQFF,TGTGCCAGCAGCTTGATAGGGACTAGCGGGAGTTGGTACAATGAGCAGTTCTTC
TRBV6-5,TRBJ2-1,.,.,CASSYPGVEQFF,TGTGCCAGCAGTTACCCAGGGGTCGAGCAGTTCTTC
TRBV5-6,TRBJ1-2,once,.,CASSLTRANYGYTF,TGTGCCAGCAGCTTGACCAGAGCTAACTATGGCTACACCTTC
TRBV6-4,TRBJ2-1,.,.,CASSPTAIYNEQFF,TGTGCCAGCAGTCCGACAGCTATATACAATGAGCAGTTCTTC
TRBV6-4,TRBJ2-5,.,TRBD2,CASSDCEAGDRGEGQETQYF,TGTGCCAGCAGTGACTGCGAAGCGGGAGACCGTGGGGAGGGCCAAGAGACCCAGTACTTC
TRBV7-2,TRBJ1-5,once,.,CASSLASSRGNQPQHF,TGTGCCAGCAGCTTAGCGTCCTCAAGGGGCAATCAGCCCCAGCATTTT
TRBV5-1,TRBJ1-3,few,.,CASSSGTSGNTIYF,TGCGCCAGCAGCTCGGGGACTTCTGGAAACACCATATATTTT
TRBV6-5,TRBJ1-2,few,.,CASRPEVVYGYTF,TGTGCCAGCAGACCGGAGGTTGTATATGGCTACACCTTC
TRBV5-1,TRBJ2-1,few,.,CASSAGHTYNEQFF,TGCGCCAGCAGCGCGGGACACACCTACAATGAGCAGTTCTTC
TRBV7-8,TRBJ1-2,.,TRBD1,CASSSLAGQGVLGGYTF,TGTGCCAGCAGCTCCCTCGCGGGACAGGGGGTATTAGGTGGCTACACCTTC
TRBV27,TRBJ2-1,.,.,CASIHRTPIQFF,TGTGCCAGCATTCACAGGACCCCGATTCAGTTCTTC
TRBV12-5,TRBJ2-5,.,.,CASGLESETQYF,TGTGCTAGTGGTTTAGAATCTGAGACCCAGTACTTC
TRBV5-1,TRBJ2-3,.,TRBD2,CASSLVLAGGPADTQYF,TGCGCCAGCAGCTTGGTCTTAGCGGGAGGGCCAGCAGATACGCAGTATTTT
TRBV5-6,TRBJ2-7,once,TRBD1,CASSRRGTGPYEQYF,TGTGCCAGCAGCCGCCGGGGGACAGGGCCCTACGAGCAGTACTTC
TRBV11-2,TRBJ2-2,.,.,CASSLGTGELFF,TGTGCCAGCAGCTTAGGAACCGGGGAGCTGTTTTTT
TRBV7-8,TRBJ2-7,.,.,CASSLVLGPYEQYF,TGTGCCAGCAGCTTAGTGCTGGGCCCCTACGAGCAGTACTTC
TRBV5-5,TRBJ2-5,.,.,CASSYRALDGETQYF,TGTGCCAGCAGCTACCGGGCCCTCGACGGGGAGACCCAGTACTTC
TRBV7-3,TRBJ2-3,once,TRBD2,CASSPSGLAGGESDTQYF,TGTGCCAGCAGCCCCTCGGGACTAGCGGGAGGGGAATCAGATACGCAGTATTTT
TRBV9,TRBJ2-1,.,TRBD1,CASSVTTGDITYNEQFF,TGTGCCAGCAGCGTAACGACAGGGGACATAACTTACAATGAGCAGTTCTTC
TRBV7-9,TRBJ2-7,.,TRBD2,CASSFVAGGEAEQYF,TGTGCCAGCAGCTTCGTAGCGGGAGGTGAGGCCGAGCAGTACTTC
TRBV11-2,TRBJ2-2,.,TRBD2,CASSPRLAGESTGELFF,TGTGCCAGCAGCCCGCGACTAGCGGGAGAGAGCACCGGGGAGCTGTTTTTT
TRBV28,TRBJ2-4,.,.,CASMIGGLKNIQYF,TGTGCCAGCATGATAGGGGGGCTAAAAAACATTCAGTACTTC
TRBV5-1,TRBJ1-2,.,TRBD1,CASSSGRGGEGYTF,TGCGCCAGCAGCTCGGGTAGAGGGGGCGAAGGCTACACCTTC
TRBV2,TRBJ2-3,.,.,CASRRGTSGGFGQYF,TGTGCCAGCAGGAGAGGCACCAGCGGTGGGTTCGGGCAGTATTTT
TRBV4-1,TRBJ2-4,few,TRBD1,CASSQLGSGTDKNIQYF,TGCGCCAGCAGCCAGTTAGGTTCCGGGACAGACAAAAACATTCAGTACTTC
TRBV6-1,TRBJ2-7,few,TRBD1,CASRRGLYEQYF,TGTGCCAGCAGAAGGGGGCTCTACGAGCAGTACTTC
TRBV6-1,TRBJ2-7,.,TRBD2,CASSPTSGSYEQYF,TGTGCCAGCAGTCCTACTAGCGGGAGCTACGAGCAGTACTTC
TRBV5-1,TRBJ2-1,.,TRBD1,CASSPGTAYNEQFF,TGCGCCAGCAGCCCGGGGACAGCGTACAATGAGCAGTTCTTC
TRBV10-3,TRBJ1-3,.,.,CAITKGSGNTIYF,TGTGCCATCACCAAAGGCTCTGGAAACACCATATATTTT
TRBV5-1,TRBJ2-3,few,.,CASSLGVVTTTDTQYF,TGCGCCAGCAGCTTGGGGGTAGTAACGACAACAGATACGCAGTATTTT
TRBV25-1,TRBJ2-1,.,.,CASSESGQYNEQFF,TGTGCCAGCAGTGAATCTGGGCAGTACAATGAGCAGTTCTTC
TRBV15,TRBJ1-2,.,.,CATSREQKIYGYTF,TGTGCCACCAGCAGAGAGCAGAAGATCTATGGCTACACCTTC
TRBV5-4,TRBJ2-7,once,.,CASTLDSISSYEQYF,TGTGCCAGCACCCTCGACTCGATTAGCTCCTACGAGCAGTACTTC
TRBV29-1,TRBJ2-5,.,.,CSGDDGETQYF,TGCAGCGGGGACGATGGGGAGACCCAGTACTTC
TRBV28,TRBJ1-2,.,.,CAILPGDTYGYTF,TGTGCCATTCTACCGGGGGACACCTATGGCTACACCTTC
TRBV5-1,TRBJ1-1,.,.,CASSLKDVNTEAFF,TGCGCCAGCAGCTTGAAGGACGTGAACACTGAAGCTTTCTTT
TRBV27,TRBJ2-7,.,TRBD2,CASSLSGTSFHEQYF,TGTGCCAGCAGTTTAAGCGGGACTAGTTTCCACGAGCAGTACTTC
TRBV11-3,TRBJ2-7,.,.,CASSSDEDGRFREQYF,TGTGCCAGCAGCTCCGATGAGGACGGGAGATTTCGCGAGCAGTACTTC
TRBV5-4,TRBJ2-5,.,.,CASSLGGRQETQYF,TGTGCCAGCAGCTTGGGCGGACGCCAAGAGACCCAGTACTTC
TRBV5-1,TRBJ1-1,.,.,CASSFGELGMNTEAFF,TGCGCCAGCAGCTTTGGGGAGCTCGGTATGAACACTGAAGCTTTCTTT
TRBV7-9,TRBJ2-1,.,.,CASSLEDRGQFF,TGTGCCAGCAGCTTGGAGGATAGGGGGCAGTTCTTC
TRBV7-9,TRBJ2-3,.,.,CASSLRQIDTQYF,TGTGCCAGCAGCTTACGACAGATAGATACGCAGTATTTT
TRBV19,TRBJ1-2,.,TRBD1,CASSIGQGDGYTF,TGTGCCAGTAGTATTGGACAGGGGGATGGCTACACCTTC
TRBV28,TRBJ2-1,.,.,CASSLGGGPRGEQFF,TGTGCCAGCAGTTTAGGGGGCGGGCCCCGGGGTGAGCAGTTCTTC
TRBV19,TRBJ2-7,.,.,CASSPSSAQNEQYF,TGTGCCAGTAGTCCTTCGTCAGCTCAAAACGAGCAGTACTTC
TRBV27,TRBJ2-7,once,TRBD2,CASSRTGTSGRKSYEQYF,TGTGCCAGCAGTCGCACCGGGACTAGCGGGAGGAAGTCCTACGAGCAGTACTTC
TRBV5-1,TRBJ1-3,.,.,CASMGYISGNTIYF,TGCGCCAGCATGGGTTATATCTCTGGAAACACCATATATTTT